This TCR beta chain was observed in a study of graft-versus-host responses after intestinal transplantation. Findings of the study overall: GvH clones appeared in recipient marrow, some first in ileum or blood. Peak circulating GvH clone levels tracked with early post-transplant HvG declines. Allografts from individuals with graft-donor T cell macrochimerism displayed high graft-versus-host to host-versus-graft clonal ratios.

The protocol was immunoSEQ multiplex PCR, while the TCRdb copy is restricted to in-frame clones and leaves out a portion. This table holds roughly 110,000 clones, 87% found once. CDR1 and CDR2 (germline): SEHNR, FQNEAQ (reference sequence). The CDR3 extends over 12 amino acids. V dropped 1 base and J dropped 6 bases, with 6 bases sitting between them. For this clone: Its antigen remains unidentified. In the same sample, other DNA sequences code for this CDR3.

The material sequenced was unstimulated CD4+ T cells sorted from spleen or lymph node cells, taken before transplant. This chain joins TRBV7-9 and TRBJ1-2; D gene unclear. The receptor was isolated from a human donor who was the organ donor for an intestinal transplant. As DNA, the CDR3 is TGTGCCAGCAGCTTAGAAAAGGATGGCTACACCTTC. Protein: CASSLEKDGYTF.